This T cell receptor (beta chain) was obtained from a study of T cells in Graves' hyperthyroidism and ophthalmopathy. Study-wide points: Model output signaled ophthalmopathy a median approximately six months ahead of onset. Most thyroid clonotypes that were expanded above 0.001 also turned up in blood.

The CDR3 runs 17 residues. The junction had 2 bases not matched to a gene; V was cut back by 0 bases and J by 2 bases. CDR1 is SEHNR, CDR2 FQNEAQ, per germline (reference sequence). As to this clonotype: What it binds is not known.

Amplification targeted TCR beta CDR3 regions from RNA transcripts. First-round RT-PCR targeting the TCR CDR3 was performed with the HTBI primer set. Each CDR3 protein gets one entry after TCRdb re-called the multiplex PCR reads with MiXCR. The table records hundreds of thousands of distinct CDR3 sequences, 15% to 20% of them present only once. This TCR came from a woman in her late teens or twenties with Graves' ophthalmopathy. The sequencing sample was made of blood. The rearrangement uses TRBV7-9 and TRBJ2-5; 14 bases match TRBD2. Written as DNA, the CDR3 is TGTGCCAGCAGCTTAGCGGGACTAGCGGGAGAACAAGAGACCCAGTACTTC. Amino acids: CASSLAGLAGEQETQYF.